One and the same sample provided the 18 T cell receptor beta chains below, sequenced in a study of control samples from healthy donors and cancer patients. Profiled with immunoSEQ multiplex PCR; TCRdb holds only in-frame clones, not every one. The sample yields about 180,000 clones, around 87% seen once. The sequencing sample was made of blood. The receptor set was obtained from a woman between 50 and 59 years old in good health.

The V gene is TRBV15, the J gene TRBJ2-7; D is unclear. CDR3 length: 15 amino acids. The germline V gene encodes CDR1 LNHNV and CDR2 YYDKDF (reference sequence). V was clipped by 1 base and J by 0 bases, with 10 bases between them. CDR3 nucleotide sequence: TGTGCCACCAGCAGAGTTAGGGATAGCTCCTACGAGCAGTACTTC. Translating it yields CATSRVRDSSYEQYF.

V usage is TRBV28 and J usage is TRBJ2-1; 7 bases are a match to TRBD2. CDR1 is MDHEN and CDR2 is SYDVKM in the germline V gene. This CDR3 region has 14 residues. Trimming took 6 bases from V and 2 from J; bases not matched to a gene: 4. The CDR3 spells CASSHGTTYNEQFF. DNA for the CDR3: TGTGCCAGCAGCCACGGGACTACCTACAATGAGCAGTTCTTC.

The chain combines TRBV7-2 with TRBJ1-2; the D gene is possibly TRBD1 (6 bases). V gave up 5 bases and J gave up 4 bases, with 17 bases separating them. This CDR3 spans 15 amino acids. The germline gives CDR1 SGHTA, CDR2 FQGNSA. In DNA form, the CDR3 reads TGTGCCAGCAGCCCACAGGGAGGAGGATCCTATGGCTACACCTTC. Its translation: CASSPQGGGSYGYTF.

This clone was counted between two and nine times. The chain has TRBV20-1 and TRBJ2-5; 9 bases agree with TRBD1. CDR3 length equals 13 residues. V lost 4 bases to trimming and J lost 6 bases; unmatched junction nucleotides: 6. The germline gives CDR1 DFQATT, CDR2 SNEGSKA (reference sequence). CDR3 region: CSAIDRGGKTQYF. The CDR3 bases are TGCAGTGCTATTGACAGGGGGGGCAAGACCCAGTACTTC.

V usage is TRBV3-1 (or the pseudogene TRBV3-2) and J usage is TRBJ2-2; TRBD2 matches at 15 bases. The CDR3 consists of 19 residues. Trimming took 3 bases from V and 4 from J; bases not matched to a gene: 9. Germline CDR1 and CDR2: LGHDT and YNNKEL (reference sequence). For the CDR3, the DNA is TGTGCCAGCAGCCACGGGACTAGCGGGGGGCACCGTGGCACCGGGGAGCTGTTTTTT. Protein: CASSHGTSGGHRGTGELFF.

V usage is TRBV18 and J usage is TRBJ2-6; D might be TRBD1 (6 bases). Per the germline V gene, CDR1 is KGHSH and CDR2 is LQKENI. Trimming removed 4 bases at V and 4 bases at J, with 14 bases between. The CDR3 runs to 16 residues. The CDR3 is CASSLLGQGGANVLTF. The DNA of the CDR3 is TGTGCCAGCTCACTGCTTGGCCAGGGGGGGGCCAACGTCCTGACTTTC. The full variable domain, with the rest looked up from reference TRBV18 and TRBJ2-6, is NAGVMQNPRHLVRRRGQEARLRCSPMKGHSHVYWYRQLPEEGLKFMVYLQKENIIDESGMPKERFSAEFPKEGPSILRIQQVVRGDSAAYFCASSLLGQGGANVLTFGAGSRLTVL.

The chain employs TRBV4-3 and TRBJ1-2, with TRBD1 matching 7 bases. Looked up from germline, CDR1 is LGHNA and CDR2 is YSLEER. The junction had 4 bases not matched to a gene; V was cut back by 4 bases and J by 2 bases. The CDR3 has 14 residues. This CDR3 is CASSRGQANYGYTF. DNA for the CDR3: TGCGCCAGCAGCCGCGGACAGGCCAACTATGGCTACACCTTC.

This chain connects TRBV19 to TRBJ1-5, with 8 positions matching TRBD1. The CDR3 sequence is 12 residues long. J gave up 7 bases and V 6 bases, and 2 bases lay outside the gene matches. Germline V gene lookup returns CDR1 LNHDA and CDR2 SQIVND (reference sequence). This CDR3 reads CASRGTGQPQHF. The CDR3 DNA is TGTGCCAGTAGGGGGACAGGCCAGCCCCAGCATTTT.

V gene TRBV6-5 combines with J gene TRBJ1-1; D unclear. CDR1 and CDR2 from the germline V gene are MNHEY and SVGAGI. Trimming shortened V by 4 bases and J by 1 base, and 16 bases separated the two germline ends. There are 16 residues in the CDR3. CDR3 protein: CASSSPAGRGNTEAFF. In nucleotides, the CDR3 is TGTGCCAGCAGTTCACCCGCTGGGCGCGGGAACACTGAAGCTTTCTTT.

This clone was detected once. The J gene is TRBJ1-6, the V gene TRBV6-2 or TRBV6-3; tentative D call: TRBD1 (5 bases). In germline, CDR1 is MNHEY, CDR2 SVGEGT. The CDR3 has 11 residues. Trimming cost V 2 bases and J 14 bases, with 7 bases left between them. DNA of the CDR3: TGTGCCAGCAGTTACCGGGGGGCCCTCCACTTT. Translating it yields CASSYRGALHF.

V usage is TRBV18 and J usage is TRBJ1-5; 10 positions agree with TRBD1. Germline assignment: CDR1 KGHSH and CDR2 LQKENI. Unmatched junction bases numbered 5, after V lost 0 bases and J lost 6 bases. The CDR3 contains 16 residues. CDR3 DNA sequence: TGTGCCAGCTCACCACCCTCCGGACAGGGGGTTCAGCCCCAGCATTTT. Translated: CASSPPSGQGVQPQHF.

V is TRBV11-3 and J is TRBJ2-1; weak D call: TRBD2 (5 bases). Germline V CDR1 and CDR2: SGHNT, YENEEA. V lost 4 bases and J lost 5, with 12 bases in between. This CDR3 region has 14 residues. CDR3 nucleotides: TGTGCCAGCAGCTCACGCCGGGATGACAATGAGCAGTTCTTC. Translated, it gives CASSSRRDDNEQFF.

The sample holds one count of this clone. The CDR3 reads CAWSVWDTEAFF. The CDR3 nucleotides are TGTGCCTGGAGTGTTTGGGACACTGAAGCTTTCTTT. The V and J genes are TRBV30 and TRBJ1-1; no firm D call. In germline, CDR1 is GTSNPN, CDR2 SVGIG (reference sequence). The CDR3 is 12 amino acids. Trimming took 0 bases from V and 3 from J, leaving 5 bases between them.

V and J are TRBV18 and TRBJ1-2, with D unclear. V was cut by 4 bases and J by 4 bases, with 10 bases left in between. Germline lookup yields CDR1 KGHSH and CDR2 LQKENI. This CDR3 has 13 residues. CDR3 protein: CASSRGVLYGYTF. The CDR3 DNA sequence: TGTGCCAGCTCACGCGGGGTCCTCTATGGCTACACCTTC. Full variable domain (remainder filled in from reference TRBV18 and TRBJ1-2): NAGVMQNPRHLVRRRGQEARLRCSPMKGHSHVYWYRQLPEEGLKFMVYLQKENIIDESGMPKERFSAEFPKEGPSILRIQQVVRGDSAAYFCASSRGVLYGYTFGSGTRLTVV.

The chain recombines TRBV18 with TRBJ1-6; possible D gene TRBD1, 6 bases. The germline V gene has CDR1 KGHSH and CDR2 LQKENI. This CDR3 is 13 amino acids long. Trimming took 6 bases from V and 5 from J, leaving 8 bases between them. The CDR3 reads CASSDRDNSPLHF. CDR3 nucleotide sequence: TGTGCCAGCTCGGACAGAGATAATTCACCCCTCCACTTT.

The rearrangement joins TRBV29-1 to TRBJ1-1; 7 nucleotides agree with TRBD1. V gave up 5 bases and J gave up 0 bases; unmatched junction bases: 6. The germline V gene encodes CDR1 SQVTM and CDR2 ANQGSEA. The CDR3 is 14 residues long. CDR3 nucleotide sequence: TGCAGCGTTACAGGGGTTGGGATGAACACTGAAGCTTTCTTT. This gives the protein CSVTGVGMNTEAFF.

This chain links TRBV11-2 with TRBJ1-2, with D perhaps TRBD1 (6 bases). CDR3 length: 13 amino acids. Germline V gene sequence: CDR1 SGHAT, CDR2 FQNNGV. V shed 4 bases and J shed 4 bases, with 10 bases lying between them. This chain's CDR3 is CASSSGGAYGYTF. The CDR3 region has the DNA TGTGCCAGCAGCTCTGGGGGGGCCTATGGCTACACCTTC.

CDR3 sequence: CASSLEVDYGYTF. CDR3 bases: TGTGCCAGCAGCTTGGAAGTGGACTATGGCTACACCTTC. This chain links TRBV5-4 with TRBJ1-2; D call uncertain. V was clipped by 0 bases and J by 3 bases, with 6 bases between them. This CDR3 comprises 13 residues. The germline CDR1 and CDR2 sequences are SGHNT and YYREEE (reference sequence).